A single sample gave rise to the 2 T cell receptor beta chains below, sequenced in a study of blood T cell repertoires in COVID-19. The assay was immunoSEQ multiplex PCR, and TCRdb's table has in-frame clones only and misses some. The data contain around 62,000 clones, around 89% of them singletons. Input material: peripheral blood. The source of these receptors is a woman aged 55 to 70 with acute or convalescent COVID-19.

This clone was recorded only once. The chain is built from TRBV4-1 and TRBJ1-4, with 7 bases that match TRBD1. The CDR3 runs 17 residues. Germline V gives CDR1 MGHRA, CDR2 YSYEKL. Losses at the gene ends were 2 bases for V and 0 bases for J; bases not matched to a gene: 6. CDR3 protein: CASSQRSQGATNEKLFF. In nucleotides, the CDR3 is TGCGCCAGCAGCCAAAGATCCCAGGGGGCAACTAATGAAAAACTGTTTTTT.

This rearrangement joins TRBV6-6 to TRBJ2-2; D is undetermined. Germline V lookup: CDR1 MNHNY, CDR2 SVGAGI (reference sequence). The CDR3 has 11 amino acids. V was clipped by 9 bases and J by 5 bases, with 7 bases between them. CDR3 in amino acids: CASFVTGELFF. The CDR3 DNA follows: TGTGCCAGTTTTGTAACCGGGGAGCTGTTTTTT.